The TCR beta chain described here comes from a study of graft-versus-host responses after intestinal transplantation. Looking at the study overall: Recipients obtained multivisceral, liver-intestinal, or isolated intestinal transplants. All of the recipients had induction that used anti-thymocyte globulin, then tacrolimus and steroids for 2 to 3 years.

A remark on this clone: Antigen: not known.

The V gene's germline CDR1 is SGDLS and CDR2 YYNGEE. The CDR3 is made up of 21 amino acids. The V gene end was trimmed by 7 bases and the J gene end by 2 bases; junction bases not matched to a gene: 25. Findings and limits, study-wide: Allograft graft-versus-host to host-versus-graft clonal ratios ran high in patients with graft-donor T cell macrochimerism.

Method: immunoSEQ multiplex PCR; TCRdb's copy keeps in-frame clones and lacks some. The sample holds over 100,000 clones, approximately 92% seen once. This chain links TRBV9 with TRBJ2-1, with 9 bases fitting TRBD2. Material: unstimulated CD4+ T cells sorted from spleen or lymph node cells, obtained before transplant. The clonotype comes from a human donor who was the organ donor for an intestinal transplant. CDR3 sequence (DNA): TGTGCCAGCGCCTCACCCAGGCGGACTCAGGCGGGAGGGCCACCCTACAATGAGCAGTTCTTC. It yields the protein CASASPRRTQAGGPPYNEQFF.